The 14 T cell receptor beta chains listed next were all sequenced from one sample in a study of T cells in Graves' hyperthyroidism and ophthalmopathy (dated by TCRdb to the late 2010s). The library relied on multiplex PCR. Data came from an Illumina HiSeq 2000. TCR beta CDR3 regions were amplified from RNA transcripts. The first round of RT-PCR for the TCR CDR3 was performed with the HTBI primer set and the Qiagen OneStep RT-PCR kit. The public sequencing data were trimmed at Q25 with fastp and processed into clonotypes with MiXCR by TCRdb, which kept only in-frame beta chains. Each CDR3 protein gets just one entry, which takes the most common genes and DNA from the rows behind it. Counted in this sample were 500,000 to 600,000 distinct CDR3 sequences; just over 45% of them appeared once. The ten most abundant clones make up 15% to 20% of the sample. Sequenced material: peripheral blood or thyroid tissue (not recorded which). These receptors originate from an adult woman with Graves' disease, either hyperthyroidism or ophthalmopathy (not recorded which).

The chain recombines TRBV20-1 with TRBJ1-1; TRBD1 agrees at 11 bases. Germline V gene data show CDR1 as DFQATT and CDR2 as SNEGSKA (reference sequence). The CDR3 covers 15 residues. V lost 5 bases and J lost 2; bases outside the gene matches: 7. CDR3 DNA: TGCAGTGCTTTTATGGGGACAGGGGGAAACACTGAAGCTTTCTTT. It yields the protein CSAFMGTGGNTEAFF.

This clonotype appeared many times. The chain has TRBV7-3 and TRBJ1-2, with D perhaps matching TRBD1 (5 bases). CDR1 and CDR2 (germline): SGHTA, FQGTGA. The CDR3 consists of 14 residues. V lost 1 base to trimming and J lost 8 bases, with 14 bases between them. CDR3 loop: CASSLNPQGRGYTF. The DNA for the CDR3 is TGTGCCAGCAGCTTAAACCCCCAGGGCCGAGGCTACACCTTC.

This clonotype was seen at least ten times. This chain uses TRBV2 with TRBJ1-1, with 7 nucleotides matching TRBD1. Germline CDR1 and CDR2: SNHLY and FYNNEI. This CDR3 comprises 15 residues. Trimming at V came to 4 bases and at J to 0 bases, leaving 5 bases not matched to a gene. CDR3 protein: CASSGPGQLNTEAFF. For the CDR3, the DNA is TGTGCCAGCAGTGGCCCGGGACAGTTGAACACTGAAGCTTTCTTT.

This clonotype was observed at least ten times. The V call is TRBV10-3, the J call TRBJ2-5, with D perhaps TRBD2 (7 bases). Germline assignment: CDR1 ENHRY and CDR2 SYGVKD. The CDR3 spans 13 residues. The CDR3 is CGTRGGYQETQYF. CDR3 coding DNA: TGTGGCACAAGGGGGGGGTACCAAGAGACCCAGTACTTC.

The CDR3 is CAISEEGVKTQYF. The CDR3 nucleotides are TGTGCCATCAGTGAGGAGGGGGTGAAGACCCAGTACTTC. The chain combines TRBV10-3 with TRBJ2-5, with a tentative D call TRBD1 (6 bases). The CDR3 consists of 13 residues. Trimming took off 2 bases at V and 6 bases at J, with 10 bases between the two ends. From germline, CDR1 is ENHRY and CDR2 SYGVKD.

This clonotype has a count of ten or more. V gene TRBV5-1 combines with J gene TRBJ2-7; 8 positions match TRBD1. V was pared by 4 bases and J by 3 bases, with 6 bases of the junction left unmatched. The CDR3 sequence is 14 residues long. The V gene's germline CDR1 is SGHRS and CDR2 YFSETQ. CDR3: CASSEQGDGYEQYF. CDR3 sequence (DNA): TGCGCCAGCAGCGAACAGGGGGATGGCTACGAGCAGTACTTC.

J is TRBJ1-2 and V is TRBV29-1; the D gene is possibly TRBD1 (5 bases). This CDR3 comprises 10 residues. Trimming took off 7 bases at V and 8 bases at J, with 11 bases between the two ends. Germline V gene data show CDR1 as SQVTM and CDR2 as ANQGSEA. The CDR3 loop is CSARGEGYTF. Written as DNA, the CDR3 is TGCAGCGCGCGAGGGGAAGGCTACACCTTC. Full variable domain (remainder filled in from reference TRBV29-1 and TRBJ1-2): SAVISQKPSRDICQRGTSLTIQCQVDSQVTMMFWYRQQPGQSLTLIATANQGSEATYESGFVIDKFPISRPNLTFSTLTVSNMSPEDSSIYLCSARGEGYTFGSGTRLTVV.

About this clonotype itself: This may arise from a read error, as a much more abundant clone is one base away. The chain carries TRBV9 and TRBJ2-7; tentative D call: TRBD2 (6 bases). CDR1 and CDR2 (germline): SGDLS, YYNGEE. Trimming pared 4 bases from V and 7 bases from J, leaving 21 bases between. The length of the CDR3 is 15 residues. The CDR3: CASSPDAGTVKEQYF. The CDR3 nucleotides are TGTGCCAGCAGCCCCGACGCGGGGACGGTAAAAGAGCAGTACTTC.

This clonotype was counted many times. The chain employs TRBV7-9 and TRBJ2-2; TRBD2 aligns across 8 bases. V lost 4 bases, J lost 5 bases, and 9 bases stayed unmatched. Germline V CDR1 and CDR2: SEHNR, FQNEAQ (reference sequence). This CDR3 is built from 16 residues. CDR3 DNA sequence: TGTGCCAGCAGCTCCTCTCCAGCGGGAGAGACCGGGGAGCTGTTTTTT. It yields the protein CASSSSPAGETGELFF. The full variable domain, rest sourced from reference TRBV7-9 and TRBJ2-2, is DTGVSQNPRHKITKRGQNVTFRCDPISEHNRLYWYRQTLGQGPEFLTYFQNEAQLEKSRLLSDRFSAERPKGSFSTLEIQRTEQGDSAMYLCASSSSPAGETGELFFGEGSRLTVL.

As regards this clonotype: An end of the junction differs from the germline gene, which may be a read error. The V gene is TRBV7-9, the J gene TRBJ1-2; 10 nucleotides line up with TRBD1. Germline lookup yields CDR1 SEHNR and CDR2 FQNEAQ (reference sequence). The CDR3 consists of 14 residues. The CDR3 loop is CASSSGDRGIGYAF. The CDR3 region has the DNA TGTGCCAGCAGCTCGGGGGACAGGGGCATTGGCTACGCCTTC.

V and J are TRBV9 and TRBJ2-7; 11 bases align to TRBD2. Per germline, CDR1 SGDLS and CDR2 YYNGEE. After removal of 0 bases from V and 7 bases from J, the junction contained 6 bases not matched to a gene. This CDR3 comprises 15 residues. The CDR3 region has the DNA TGTGCCAGCAGCGTAGGACTAGCGGGGAGAGAAGAGCAGTACTTC. Translated: CASSVGLAGREEQYF.

V and J are TRBV27 and TRBJ2-7, with D possibly being TRBD2 (6 bases). V shed 4 bases and J shed 3 bases, with 10 bases lying between them. Germline assignment: CDR1 MNHEY and CDR2 SMNVEV (reference sequence). The CDR3 length is 13 residues. In DNA, the CDR3 is TGTGCCAGCAGTTCGGGGGTTAACTACGAGCAGTACTTC. Translated: CASSSGVNYEQYF.

The chain joins TRBV7-2 to TRBJ1-2; TRBD1 might be the D (5 bases). CDR1 is SGHTA, CDR2 FQGNSA, per germline. CDR3 size: 14 residues. Trimming left V 3 bases short and J 5 bases short, with 13 bases between. The CDR3 DNA follows: TGTGCCAGCAGCTTGACAGACCAACCTTATGGCTACACCTTC. Residues: CASSLTDQPYGYTF.

This clonotype came up many times. The chain has TRBV14 and TRBJ2-2, with D unresolved. The CDR3 runs 13 residues. Germline V gene data show CDR1 as SGHDN and CDR2 as FVKESK. The V and J ends lost 4 bases and 3 bases respectively, with 6 bases between them. CDR3 amino acids: CASSPYYTGELFF. The CDR3 nucleotides read TGTGCCAGCAGCCCATACTACACCGGGGAGCTGTTTTTT.